The next 3 T cell receptor beta chains were all read from a single sample in a study of T cell responses to AZD1222 COVID-19 vaccine. Clones were read by immunoSEQ multiplex PCR, and TCRdb kept only the in-frame ones, dropping some. This table holds approximately 130,000 clones, roughly 90% found once. Here the sequenced sample was peripheral blood, taken on day 0 of MenACWY control vaccination. These TCRs come from an adult in good health.

The chain has TRBV27 and TRBJ2-3, with 8 bases that match TRBD2. The germline V gene encodes CDR1 MNHEY and CDR2 SMNVEV (reference sequence). Germline trimming cut 1 base from V and 4 bases from J; bases unmatched to any gene: 4. This CDR3 is 15 amino acids long. In DNA form, the CDR3 reads TGTGCCAGCAGTTTATATGCGGGAGGTTCAGATACGCAGTATTTT. Its protein is CASSLYAGGSDTQYF.

J is TRBJ2-7 and V is TRBV7-9; 8 bases line up with TRBD1. The CDR3 sequence is 14 residues long. V trimming: 5 bases; J trimming: 5 bases; junction bases outside the gene matches: 8. The germline gives CDR1 SEHNR, CDR2 FQNEAQ (reference sequence). CDR3 nucleotides: TGTGCCAGCAGCATCGGGACAGGCGGGGACGAGCAGTACTTC. It is translated as CASSIGTGGDEQYF.

This clone was picked up one time. The rearrangement uses TRBV10-3 and TRBJ2-1; 10 bases match TRBD2. J lost 9 bases, V lost 0 bases, and 5 bases had no gene match. Germline V gives CDR1 ENHRY, CDR2 SYGVKD. CDR3 length: 15 amino acids. The DNA for the CDR3 is TGTGCCATCAGTGAGTCGCAGGGACTAGCGATTGAGCAGTTCTTC. As protein: CAISESQGLAIEQFF.